This T cell receptor beta chain was obtained from a study of CD8 T cells in Susac syndrome. CDR1 and CDR2 from the germline V gene are LGHDT and YNNKEL (reference sequence). V lost 4 bases and J 8 bases, leaving 12 bases between the germline ends. The CDR3 loop spans 14 amino acids. The RNA input was about 0.5 to 1 ug, and it was reverse transcribed with random hexamers. One entry per CDR3 protein, called by TCRdb with MiXCR from the immunoSEQ multiplex PCR reads. The sample includes roughly 180,000 distinct CDR3 sequences, 85% to 95% of them seen just once. The origin of this receptor is a human donor with Susac syndrome. The chain combines TRBV3-1 with TRBJ1-6; D is uncertain. The sequenced material came from CD4+ T cells from PBMCs. CDR3 residues: CASSLGYMDSPLHF. Written as DNA, the CDR3 is TGTGCCAGCAGCCTAGGCTATATGGATTCACCCCTCCACTTT.